Presented here are 11 T cell receptor beta chains from one specimen sequenced in a study of identical twins. TCRdb processed the 5' RACE reads anew with MiXCR; each CDR3 protein has one entry. Of hundreds of thousands of distinct CDR3 sequences listed, about 12% are singletons. The sample also formed part of further work on yellow fever vaccine responses in identical twins.

Sequencing used CD8+ T cells sorted from blood. The receptors were sampled from a woman between 18 and 29 years old in good health.

This clonotype has ten or more counts. The J gene is TRBJ2-2, the V gene TRBV5-1; TRBD2 matches at 8 bases. Trimming removed 9 bases from V and 3 bases from J; junction bases left unmatched: 4. This CDR3 has 13 residues. Germline lookup yields CDR1 SGHRS and CDR2 YFSETQ. DNA for the CDR3: TGCGCCACCCCGACTAGCGACACCGGGGAGCTGTTTTTT. Residues: CATPTSDTGELFF.

This clonotype was counted at least ten times. The V gene is TRBV3-1, the J gene TRBJ2-7; D remains unclear. Germline V gene sequence: CDR1 LGHDT, CDR2 YNNKEL (reference sequence). The length of the CDR3 is 14 residues. The V gene lost 4 bases and the J gene lost 2 bases, with 12 bases spanning the gap. CDR3 in amino acids: CASSPMVGTYEQYF. The DNA of the CDR3 is TGTGCCAGCAGCCCAATGGTTGGAACCTACGAGCAGTACTTC.

The J gene is TRBJ2-6, the V gene TRBV24-1; TRBD1 might be the D (6 bases). V was cut by 5 bases and J by 4 bases, with 14 bases left in between. The CDR3 length is 16 residues. Germline V gene data show CDR1 as KGHDR and CDR2 as SFDVKD. DNA for the CDR3: TGTGCCACCAGTGTGTCCACAGGGCAAGGGGCCAACGTCCTGACTTTC. Amino acid sequence: CATSVSTGQGANVLTF.

A few counts support this clonotype. CDR3 sequence: CATSRDPAGVPYEQYF. For the CDR3, the DNA is TGTGCCACCAGCAGAGATCCCGCGGGAGTCCCCTACGAGCAGTACTTC. The chain carries TRBV15 and TRBJ2-7, with 7 bases identical to TRBD2. The CDR3 has 16 amino acids. J gave up 2 bases and V 0 bases, and 7 bases lay outside the gene matches. Germline CDR1 LNHNV, CDR2 YYDKDF (reference sequence).

This clonotype was detected many times. This sequence joins TRBV12-3 or TRBV12-4 and TRBJ2-1; D call uncertain. Trimming pared 4 bases from V and 2 bases from J, leaving 6 bases between. This CDR3 has 13 amino acids. As DNA, the CDR3 is TGTGCCAGCAGTTCTGGGACCTACAATGAGCAGTTCTTC. Residues: CASSSGTYNEQFF.

The rearrangement links TRBV20-1 to TRBJ1-3; D gene ambiguous. Germline CDR1 DFQATT, CDR2 SNEGSKA (reference sequence). The CDR3 sequence is 13 residues long. V was shortened by 1 base and J by 1 base, with 5 bases between the two germline ends. DNA for the CDR3: TGCAGTGCTAGAGTGCGATCTGGAAACACCATATATTTT. This gives the protein CSARVRSGNTIYF.

J is TRBJ2-1 and V is TRBV10-3; no reliable D call. With 3 bases removed from V and 1 base from J, the gap between germline ends came to 13 bases. Germline CDR1 ENHRY, CDR2 SYGVKD. The CDR3 consists of 16 residues. CDR3 in amino acids: CAISEGSLESYNEQFF. Here the CDR3 DNA reads TGTGCCATCAGTGAAGGTTCGTTGGAGTCCTACAATGAGCAGTTCTTC.

This clonotype has a handful of counts. The genes are TRBV20-1 and TRBJ2-1; 9 nucleotides match TRBD2. The V gene's germline CDR1 is DFQATT and CDR2 SNEGSKA (reference sequence). Unmatched junction bases numbered 5, after V lost 3 bases and J lost 2 bases. This CDR3 has 15 amino acids. CDR3 in amino acids: CSASFSGGTYNEQFF. CDR3 sequence (DNA): TGCAGTGCTAGTTTCAGCGGGGGGACCTACAATGAGCAGTTCTTC.

This clonotype was picked up a small number of times. The chain carries TRBV28 and TRBJ2-1; unclear D gene. The CDR3 loop spans 13 amino acids. Per the germline V gene, CDR1 is MDHEN and CDR2 is SYDVKM. The CDR3 sequence: CASVPSSYNEQFF. As DNA, the CDR3 is TGTGCGAGCGTACCGAGCTCCTACAATGAGCAGTTCTTC.

This chain links TRBV11-1 with TRBJ2-3; the match to TRBD2 covers 14 bases. The CDR3 totals 19 residues. V lost 1 base and J lost 3; bases outside the gene matches: 9. CDR1 is SGHAT, CDR2 FQDESV, per germline (reference sequence). CDR3 coding DNA: TGTGCCAGCAGCTTAGTAGGGGGACTAGCGGGGGAGCGAACAGATACGCAGTATTTT. Translating gives CASSLVGGLAGERTDTQYF.

Points on this clonotype: A single base separates this from a much larger clone, so it may be a read error. The CDR3 does not close with the conserved phenylalanine or tryptophan, likely indicating a read error. This sequence joins TRBV6-1 and TRBJ2-7, with 7 positions matching TRBD1. With V trimmed by 6 bases and J by 2 bases, 7 bases remained unmatched. Germline CDR1 MNHNS, CDR2 SASEGT. There are 14 residues in the CDR3. The CDR3 loop reads CASSIGDRTYEQYS. CDR3 DNA: TGTGCCAGCAGCATTGGGGACAGAACCTACGAGCAGTACTCC.